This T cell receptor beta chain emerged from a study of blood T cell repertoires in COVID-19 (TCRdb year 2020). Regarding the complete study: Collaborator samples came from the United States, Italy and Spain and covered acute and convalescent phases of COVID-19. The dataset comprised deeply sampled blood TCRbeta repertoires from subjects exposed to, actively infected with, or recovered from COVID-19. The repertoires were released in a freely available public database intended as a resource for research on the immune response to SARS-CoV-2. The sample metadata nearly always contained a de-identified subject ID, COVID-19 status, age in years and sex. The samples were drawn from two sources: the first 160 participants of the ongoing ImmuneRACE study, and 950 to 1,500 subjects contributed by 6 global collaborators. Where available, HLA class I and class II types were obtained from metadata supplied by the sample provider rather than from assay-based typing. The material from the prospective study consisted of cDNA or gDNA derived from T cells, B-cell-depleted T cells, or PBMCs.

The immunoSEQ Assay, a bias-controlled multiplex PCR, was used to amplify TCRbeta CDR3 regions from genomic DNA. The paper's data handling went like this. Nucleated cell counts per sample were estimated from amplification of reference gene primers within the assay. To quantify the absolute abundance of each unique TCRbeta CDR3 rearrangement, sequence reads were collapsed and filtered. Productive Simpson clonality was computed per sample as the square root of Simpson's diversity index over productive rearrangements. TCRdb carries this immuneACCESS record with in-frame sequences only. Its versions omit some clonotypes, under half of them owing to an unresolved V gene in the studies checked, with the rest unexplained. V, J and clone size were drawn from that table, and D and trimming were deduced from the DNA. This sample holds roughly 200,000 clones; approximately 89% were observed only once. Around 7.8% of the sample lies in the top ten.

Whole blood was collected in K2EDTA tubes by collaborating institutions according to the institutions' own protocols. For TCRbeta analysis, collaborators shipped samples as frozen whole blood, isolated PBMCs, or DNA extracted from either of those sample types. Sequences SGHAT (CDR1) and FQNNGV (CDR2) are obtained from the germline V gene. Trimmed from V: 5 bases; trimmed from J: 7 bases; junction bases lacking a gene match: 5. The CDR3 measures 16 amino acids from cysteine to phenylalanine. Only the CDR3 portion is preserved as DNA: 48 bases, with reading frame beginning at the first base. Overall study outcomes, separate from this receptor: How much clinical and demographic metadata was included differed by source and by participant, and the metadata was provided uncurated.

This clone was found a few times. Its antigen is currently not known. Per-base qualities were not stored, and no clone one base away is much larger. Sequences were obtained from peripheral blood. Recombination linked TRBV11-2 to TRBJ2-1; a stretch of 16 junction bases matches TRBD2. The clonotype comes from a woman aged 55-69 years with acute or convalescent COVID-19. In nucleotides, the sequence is TGTGCCAGCAGCCTAGGGACTAGCGGGAGGGCGAATGAGCAGTTCTTC. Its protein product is CASSLGTSGRANEQFF.